This T cell receptor beta chain is drawn from a study of metastatic and nonmetastatic thyroid tumors. General observations from the study: It was reported that TCR beta diversity was significantly higher in malignant thyroid tumors than benign nodules, in blood and tumor.

TCRdb used MiXCR to call clones anew from the PCR reads. The sample lists around 29,000 clones; roughly 25% were seen once. V lost 6 bases to trimming and J lost 9 bases; unmatched junction nucleotides: 8. This CDR3 comprises 12 residues. The germline V gene encodes CDR1 SGHTA and CDR2 FQGNSA. No patient received treatment before thyroid surgery. Within the sample, this clone is medium-sized. The antigen is undetermined. This sequence joins TRBV7-2 and TRBJ2-7; 7 bases match TRBD1. The receptor was derived from a female donor with papillary thyroid cancer or a benign thyroid nodule (not recorded which). Some clones in this sample may be carry-over from other donors' samples. The source material was blood. DNA of the CDR3: TGTGCCAGCAGGAACGGACAGGCTGGGCAGTACTTC. Translating it yields CASRNGQAGQYF.